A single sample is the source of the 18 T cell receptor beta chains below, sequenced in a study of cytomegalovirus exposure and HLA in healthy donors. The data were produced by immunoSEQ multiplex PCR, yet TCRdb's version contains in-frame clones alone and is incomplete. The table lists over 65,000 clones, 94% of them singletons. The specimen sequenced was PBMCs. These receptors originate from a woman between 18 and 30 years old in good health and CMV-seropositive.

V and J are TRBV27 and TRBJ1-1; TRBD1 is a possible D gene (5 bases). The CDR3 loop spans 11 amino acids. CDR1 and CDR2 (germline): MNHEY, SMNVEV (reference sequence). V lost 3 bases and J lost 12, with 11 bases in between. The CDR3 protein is CASSLRQQTFF. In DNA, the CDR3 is TGTGCCAGCAGTTTGCGACAGCAAACTTTCTTT.

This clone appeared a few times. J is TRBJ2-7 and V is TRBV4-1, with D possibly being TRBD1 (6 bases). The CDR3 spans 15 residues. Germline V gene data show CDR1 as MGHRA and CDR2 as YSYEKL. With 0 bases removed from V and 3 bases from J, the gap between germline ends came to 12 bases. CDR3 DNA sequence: TGCGCCAGCAGCCAAGATAAGGACAGAAGCTACGAGCAGTACTTC. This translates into CASSQDKDRSYEQYF.

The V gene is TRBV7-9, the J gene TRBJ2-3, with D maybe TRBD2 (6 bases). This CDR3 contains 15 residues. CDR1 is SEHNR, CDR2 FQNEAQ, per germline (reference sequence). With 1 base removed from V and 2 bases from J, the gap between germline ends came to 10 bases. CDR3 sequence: CASSLVLAYTDTQYF. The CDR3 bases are TGTGCCAGCAGCTTAGTACTAGCCTACACAGATACGCAGTATTTT.

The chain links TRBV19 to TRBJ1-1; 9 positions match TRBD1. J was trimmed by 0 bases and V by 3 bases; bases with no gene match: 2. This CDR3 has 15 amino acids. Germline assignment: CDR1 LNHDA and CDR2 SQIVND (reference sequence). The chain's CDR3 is CASSMGDRVNTEAFF. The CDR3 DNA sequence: TGTGCCAGTAGTATGGGGGACAGGGTGAACACTGAAGCTTTCTTT.

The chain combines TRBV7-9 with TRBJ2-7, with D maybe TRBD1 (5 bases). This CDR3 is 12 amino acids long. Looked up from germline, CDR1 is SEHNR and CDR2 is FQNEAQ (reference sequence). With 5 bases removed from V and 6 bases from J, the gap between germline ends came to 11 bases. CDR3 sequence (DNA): TGTGCCAGCAGCCAACAGGCTTCCGAGCAGTACTTC. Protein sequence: CASSQQASEQYF.

DNA of the CDR3: TGTGCCAGTAGCCTGGACATCAGCAATCAGCCCCAGCATTTT. Its translation is CASSLDISNQPQHF. The chain is built from TRBV19 and TRBJ1-5; weak D call: TRBD1 (5 bases). V lost 6 bases to trimming and J lost 1 base, with 10 bases between them. Per the germline V gene, CDR1 is LNHDA and CDR2 is SQIVND (reference sequence). The CDR3 runs 14 residues.

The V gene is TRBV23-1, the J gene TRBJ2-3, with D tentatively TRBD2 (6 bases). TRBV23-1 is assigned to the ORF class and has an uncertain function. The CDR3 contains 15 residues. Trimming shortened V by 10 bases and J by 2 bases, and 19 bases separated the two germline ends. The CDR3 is CATHRGFEVTDTQYF. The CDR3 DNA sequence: TGCGCCACCCACCGGGGGTTCGAGGTCACAGATACGCAGTATTTT.

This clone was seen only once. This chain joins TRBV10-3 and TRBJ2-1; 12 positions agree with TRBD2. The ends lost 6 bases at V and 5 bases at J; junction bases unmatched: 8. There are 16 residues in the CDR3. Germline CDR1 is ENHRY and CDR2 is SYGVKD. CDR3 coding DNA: TGTGCCATCAGCCCAAGGACTAGCGGGGTAAACAATGAGCAGTTCTTC. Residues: CAISPRTSGVNNEQFF.

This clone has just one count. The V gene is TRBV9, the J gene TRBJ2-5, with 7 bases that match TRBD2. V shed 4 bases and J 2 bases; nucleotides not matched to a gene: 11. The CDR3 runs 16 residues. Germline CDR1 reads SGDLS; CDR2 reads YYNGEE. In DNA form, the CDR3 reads TGTGCCAGCAGCAAGAGGGGCGGGGGTATACAAGAGACCCAGTACTTC. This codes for CASSKRGGGIQETQYF.

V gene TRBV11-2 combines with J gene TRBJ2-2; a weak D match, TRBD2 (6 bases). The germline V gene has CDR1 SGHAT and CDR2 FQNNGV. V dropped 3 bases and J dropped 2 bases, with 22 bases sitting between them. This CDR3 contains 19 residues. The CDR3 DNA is TGTGCCAGCAGCTTGTCTAGCGCCCGTGGGGCTATAAACACCGGGGAGCTGTTTTTT. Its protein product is CASSLSSARGAINTGELFF. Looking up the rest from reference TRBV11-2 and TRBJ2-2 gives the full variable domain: EAGVAQSPRYKIIEKRQSVAFWCNPISGHATLYWYQQILGQGPKLLIQFQNNGVVDDSQLPKDRFSAERLKGVDSTLKIQPAKLEDSAVYLCASSLSSARGAINTGELFFGEGSRLTVL.

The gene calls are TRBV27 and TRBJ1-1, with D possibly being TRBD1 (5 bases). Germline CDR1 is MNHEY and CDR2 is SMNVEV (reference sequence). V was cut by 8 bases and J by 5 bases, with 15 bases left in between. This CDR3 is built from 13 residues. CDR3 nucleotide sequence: TGTGCCAGCCGGACCAGGGTTTGGACTGAAGCTTTCTTT. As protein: CASRTRVWTEAFF.

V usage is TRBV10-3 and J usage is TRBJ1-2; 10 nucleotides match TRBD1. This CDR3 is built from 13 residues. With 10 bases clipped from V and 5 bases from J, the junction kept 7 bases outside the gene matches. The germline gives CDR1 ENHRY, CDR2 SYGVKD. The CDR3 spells CATEGDRGYGYTF. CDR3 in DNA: TGTGCCACGGAGGGGGACAGGGGATATGGCTACACCTTC.

The CDR3 DNA reads TGTGCCAGCAGCTTGGGGCCCCGGGGAGGGAATTCACCCCTCCACTTT. Amino acids: CASSLGPRGGNSPLHF. The chain is built from TRBV5-6 and TRBJ1-6; D is ambiguous. CDR3 length: 16 amino acids. CDR1 SGHDT and CDR2 YYEEEE come from the germline V gene. V dropped 0 bases and J dropped 7 bases, with 14 bases sitting between them. The full variable domain, in which reference TRBV5-6 and TRBJ1-6 provide the parts outside the CDR3, is DAGVTQSPTHLIKTRGQQVTLRCSPKSGHDTVSWYQQALGQGPQFIFQYYEEEERQRGNFPDRFSGHQFPNYSSELNVNALLLGDSALYLCASSLGPRGGNSPLHFGNGTRLTVT.

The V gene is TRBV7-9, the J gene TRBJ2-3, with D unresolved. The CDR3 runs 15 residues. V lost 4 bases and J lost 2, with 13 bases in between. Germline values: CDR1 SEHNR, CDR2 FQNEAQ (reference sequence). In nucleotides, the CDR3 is TGTGCCAGCAGCTCCCTTGGCGGAGCCACAGATACGCAGTATTTT. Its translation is CASSSLGGATDTQYF. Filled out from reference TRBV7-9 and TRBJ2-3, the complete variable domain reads DTGVSQNPRHKITKRGQNVTFRCDPISEHNRLYWYRQTLGQGPEFLTYFQNEAQLEKSRLLSDRFSAERPKGSFSTLEIQRTEQGDSAMYLCASSSLGGATDTQYFGPGTRLTVL.

For the CDR3, the DNA is TGCGCCAGCAGCTTGGGGCAGACAAACACCGGGGAGCTGTTTTTT. Translation: CASSLGQTNTGELFF. J is TRBJ2-2 and V is TRBV5-1; D is uncertain. The length of the CDR3 is 15 residues. The germline gives CDR1 SGHRS, CDR2 YFSETQ. V was pared by 0 bases and J by 2 bases, with 8 bases between.

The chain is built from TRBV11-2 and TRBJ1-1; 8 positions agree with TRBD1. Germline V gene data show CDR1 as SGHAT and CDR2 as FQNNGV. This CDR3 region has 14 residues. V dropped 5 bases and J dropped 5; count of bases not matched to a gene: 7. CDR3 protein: CASSVGQGGTEAFF. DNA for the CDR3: TGTGCCAGCAGCGTAGGACAGGGTGGGACTGAAGCTTTCTTT. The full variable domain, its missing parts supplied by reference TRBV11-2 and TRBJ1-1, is EAGVAQSPRYKIIEKRQSVAFWCNPISGHATLYWYQQILGQGPKLLIQFQNNGVVDDSQLPKDRFSAERLKGVDSTLKIQPAKLEDSAVYLCASSVGQGGTEAFFGQGTRLTVV.

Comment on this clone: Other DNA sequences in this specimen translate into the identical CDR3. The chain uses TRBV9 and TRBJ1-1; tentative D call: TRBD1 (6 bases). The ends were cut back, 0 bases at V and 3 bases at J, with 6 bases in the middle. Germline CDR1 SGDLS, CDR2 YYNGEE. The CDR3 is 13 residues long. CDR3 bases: TGTGCCAGCAGCGTAGACAGGGACACTGAAGCTTTCTTT. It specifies CASSVDRDTEAFF.

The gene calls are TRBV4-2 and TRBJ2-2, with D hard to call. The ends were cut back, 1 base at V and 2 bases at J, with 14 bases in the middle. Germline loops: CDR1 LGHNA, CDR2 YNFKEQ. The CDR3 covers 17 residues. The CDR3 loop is CASSQGDDLTNTGELFF. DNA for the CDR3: TGTGCCAGCAGCCAAGGAGACGATCTGACTAACACCGGGGAGCTGTTTTTT.